The 19 T cell receptor beta chains presented below share a single source sample, sequenced in a study of cytomegalovirus exposure and HLA in healthy donors. It was with 60 Vbeta and 13 Jbeta primers that the PCR ran. Using immunoSEQ multiplex PCR, the repertoire was profiled, and TCRdb retains in-frame clones only, with some absent. The table shows about 250,000 clones, with just over 70% occurring only once. Material for sequencing was PBMCs. The receptor source for this set is a female donor in good health and CMV-seronegative.

The chain carries TRBV5-1 and TRBJ1-1; D may be TRBD1 (6 bases). This CDR3 is 14 amino acids long. CDR1 and CDR2 (germline): SGHRS, YFSETQ. The V end was cut by 0 bases, the J end by 8 bases, with 14 bases between. This CDR3 reads CASSLDGGGGEAFF. The CDR3 DNA reads TGCGCCAGCAGCTTGGATGGGGGCGGAGGAGAAGCTTTCTTT.

The table lists this clone with a few counts. The chain employs TRBV18 and TRBJ1-1; D might be TRBD1 (5 bases). The CDR3 has 15 residues. Between the trimmed V and J ends, which lost 2 bases and 4 bases, there was a span of 14 bases. Looked up from germline, CDR1 is KGHSH and CDR2 is LQKENI. The CDR3 DNA sequence: TGTGCCAGCTCACCATCAGGACATCGGGTCACTGAAGCTTTCTTT. It translates to CASSPSGHRVTEAFF.

This clone was detected only a few times. This specimen includes other DNA sequences encoding the same CDR3. The J gene is TRBJ2-7, the V gene TRBV6-1, with TRBD1 matching 9 bases. CDR1 MNHNS and CDR2 SASEGT come from the germline V gene. The CDR3 totals 14 residues. Trimming removed 3 bases from V and 2 bases from J; junction bases left unmatched: 2. The CDR3 is CASSDGTGPYEQYF. The CDR3 bases are TGTGCCAGCAGTGATGGGACAGGGCCCTACGAGCAGTACTTC.

V and J are TRBV7-9 and TRBJ2-1; 9 nucleotides agree with TRBD2. Germline values: CDR1 SEHNR, CDR2 FQNEAQ (reference sequence). The CDR3 has 16 amino acids. Trimming at V came to 4 bases and at J to 1 base, leaving 5 bases not matched to a gene. The CDR3 loop reads CASSSGTSRSYNEQFF. The CDR3 nucleotides read TGTGCCAGCAGCTCAGGGACTAGCAGATCCTACAATGAGCAGTTCTTC.

This chain links TRBV5-5 with TRBJ1-1; D may be TRBD1 (6 bases). Germline V lookup: CDR1 SGHKS, CDR2 YYEKEE (reference sequence). Trimming pared 0 bases from V and 3 bases from J, leaving 12 bases between. The CDR3 length is 15 residues. The CDR3 sequence: CASSLDGRGDTEAFF. The CDR3, as DNA: TGTGCCAGCAGCTTGGATGGCAGGGGTGACACTGAAGCTTTCTTT.

V usage is TRBV19 and J usage is TRBJ2-7; 8 nucleotides match TRBD2. Unmatched junction bases numbered 5, after V lost 5 bases and J lost 2 bases. The CDR3 runs 14 residues. Looked up from germline, CDR1 is LNHDA and CDR2 is SQIVND (reference sequence). The DNA of the CDR3 is TGTGCCAGTAGTCACGTAGCGGGGACCTACGAGCAGTACTTC. This translates into CASSHVAGTYEQYF.

The DNA for the CDR3 is TGTGCCAGCAGCCTTGGAGGGGATGGCTACACCTTC. It is translated as CASSLGGDGYTF. The chain is built from TRBV4-2 and TRBJ1-2; tentatively, D is TRBD1 (5 bases). V gave up 4 bases and J gave up 6 bases, with 9 bases separating them. The V gene's germline CDR1 is LGHNA and CDR2 YNFKEQ. This CDR3 is built from 12 residues.

A word on this clone: Mismatch with germline at one junction end may stem from a read error. This chain links TRBV15 with TRBJ2-7, with D perhaps matching TRBD2 (5 bases). The germline gives CDR1 LNHNV, CDR2 YYDKDF (reference sequence). This CDR3 contains 14 residues. CDR3 region: CAASRADGLYEQYF. CDR3 nucleotides: TGTGCCGCCAGCAGAGCTGACGGACTCTACGAGCAGTACTTC.

The chain employs TRBV6-1 and TRBJ1-1; TRBD1 might be the D (6 bases). There are 14 residues in the CDR3. V lost 2 bases and J 4 bases, leaving 11 bases between the germline ends. From germline, CDR1 is MNHNS and CDR2 SASEGT. Here the CDR3 reads CASSERARGTEAFF. The DNA for the CDR3 is TGTGCCAGCAGTGAACGGGCCAGGGGCACTGAAGCTTTCTTT.

The chain recombines TRBV6-5 with TRBJ1-3; the D is unclear. The CDR3 extends over 11 amino acids. The V gene's germline CDR1 is MNHEY and CDR2 SVGAGI. The V and J ends lost 5 bases and 5 bases respectively, with 4 bases between them. The CDR3 loop reads CASSQRNTIYF. DNA for the CDR3: TGTGCCAGCAGTCAAAGAAACACCATATATTTT.

This chain joins TRBV10-2 and TRBJ1-1; possibly TRBD1 for D (6 bases). The CDR3 is 12 amino acids. Between the trimmed V and J ends, which lost 2 bases and 13 bases, there was a span of 14 bases. The germline gives CDR1 WSHSY, CDR2 SAAADI. CDR3 residues: CASSERTEKGFF. DNA of the CDR3: TGCGCCAGCAGTGAGAGGACAGAGAAGGGTTTCTTT.

The gene calls are TRBV5-4 and TRBJ2-2; D gene unclear. The germline V and J ends were trimmed by 0 bases and 1 base, with 4 bases remaining between them. The CDR3 runs 14 residues. Germline CDR1 reads SGHNT; CDR2 reads YYREEE (reference sequence). This CDR3 reads CASSLGENTGELFF. The CDR3 nucleotides read TGTGCCAGCAGCTTGGGAGAGAACACCGGGGAGCTGTTTTTT.

The chain is built from TRBV21-1 and TRBJ2-7; whether TRBD2, the table's D call, matches the DNA was not checked. TRBV21-1 is a documented pseudogene. The CDR3 consists of 13 residues. CDR3 nucleotides: TGTGCCAGCAAGTTCTGGGAGGGGTGCGAGCAGTACTTC. It translates to CASKFWEGCEQYF.

V is TRBV2 and J is TRBJ2-3, with D possibly TRBD2 on 5 matching bases. The CDR3 loop spans 16 amino acids. Between the trimmed V and J ends, which lost 2 bases and 0 bases, there was a span of 12 bases. CDR1 is SNHLY and CDR2 is FYNNEI in the germline V gene. CDR3 bases: TGTGCCAGCAGTGAAAGAGGGCACCAGAGCACAGATACGCAGTATTTT. The encoded protein is CASSERGHQSTDTQYF.

V gene TRBV19 combines with J gene TRBJ2-5, with 8 bases matching TRBD1. J lost 5 bases, V lost 2 bases, and 10 bases had no gene match. CDR1 is LNHDA and CDR2 is SQIVND in the germline V gene (reference sequence). The CDR3 length is 16 residues. CDR3 region: CASSIQLRTGWETQYF. CDR3 nucleotide sequence: TGTGCCAGTAGTATACAACTAAGGACAGGGTGGGAGACCCAGTACTTC.

This chain links TRBV10-3 with TRBJ2-4, with 8 bases matching TRBD2. J gave up 14 bases and V 6 bases, and 12 bases lay outside the gene matches. Germline V lookup: CDR1 ENHRY, CDR2 SYGVKD. The CDR3 is 13 amino acids. CDR3 amino acids: CAISSAGDGEKYF. The CDR3 DNA reads TGTGCCATCAGCTCAGCGGGAGACGGGGAGAAGTACTTC.

The J gene is TRBJ1-4, the V gene TRBV9; D is possibly TRBD1 (6 bases). V was cut by 4 bases and J by 10 bases, with 17 bases left in between. Germline values: CDR1 SGDLS, CDR2 YYNGEE. The CDR3 is 14 residues long. CDR3 coding DNA: TGTGCCAGCAGCTTAGAGGGGGGGAGTGGAAAACTGTTTTTT. It translates to CASSLEGGSGKLFF.

The V and J genes are TRBV15 and TRBJ1-1; perhaps TRBD1 as D (6 bases). Trimming removed 5 bases at V and 3 bases at J, with 13 bases between. The length of the CDR3 is 14 residues. Per the germline V gene, CDR1 is LNHNV and CDR2 is YYDKDF (reference sequence). The CDR3: CATSGNRVDTEAFF. The CDR3, as DNA: TGTGCCACCAGCGGAAACAGGGTGGACACTGAAGCTTTCTTT.

A few counts support this clone. The rearrangement links TRBV2 to TRBJ2-7; the D is unclear. V shed 5 bases and J shed 2 bases, with 4 bases lying between them. This CDR3 has 11 amino acids. Germline V gene lookup returns CDR1 SNHLY and CDR2 FYNNEI. The CDR3 DNA is TGTGCCAGCAGTACACCCTACGAGCAGTACTTC. Its protein is CASSTPYEQYF.